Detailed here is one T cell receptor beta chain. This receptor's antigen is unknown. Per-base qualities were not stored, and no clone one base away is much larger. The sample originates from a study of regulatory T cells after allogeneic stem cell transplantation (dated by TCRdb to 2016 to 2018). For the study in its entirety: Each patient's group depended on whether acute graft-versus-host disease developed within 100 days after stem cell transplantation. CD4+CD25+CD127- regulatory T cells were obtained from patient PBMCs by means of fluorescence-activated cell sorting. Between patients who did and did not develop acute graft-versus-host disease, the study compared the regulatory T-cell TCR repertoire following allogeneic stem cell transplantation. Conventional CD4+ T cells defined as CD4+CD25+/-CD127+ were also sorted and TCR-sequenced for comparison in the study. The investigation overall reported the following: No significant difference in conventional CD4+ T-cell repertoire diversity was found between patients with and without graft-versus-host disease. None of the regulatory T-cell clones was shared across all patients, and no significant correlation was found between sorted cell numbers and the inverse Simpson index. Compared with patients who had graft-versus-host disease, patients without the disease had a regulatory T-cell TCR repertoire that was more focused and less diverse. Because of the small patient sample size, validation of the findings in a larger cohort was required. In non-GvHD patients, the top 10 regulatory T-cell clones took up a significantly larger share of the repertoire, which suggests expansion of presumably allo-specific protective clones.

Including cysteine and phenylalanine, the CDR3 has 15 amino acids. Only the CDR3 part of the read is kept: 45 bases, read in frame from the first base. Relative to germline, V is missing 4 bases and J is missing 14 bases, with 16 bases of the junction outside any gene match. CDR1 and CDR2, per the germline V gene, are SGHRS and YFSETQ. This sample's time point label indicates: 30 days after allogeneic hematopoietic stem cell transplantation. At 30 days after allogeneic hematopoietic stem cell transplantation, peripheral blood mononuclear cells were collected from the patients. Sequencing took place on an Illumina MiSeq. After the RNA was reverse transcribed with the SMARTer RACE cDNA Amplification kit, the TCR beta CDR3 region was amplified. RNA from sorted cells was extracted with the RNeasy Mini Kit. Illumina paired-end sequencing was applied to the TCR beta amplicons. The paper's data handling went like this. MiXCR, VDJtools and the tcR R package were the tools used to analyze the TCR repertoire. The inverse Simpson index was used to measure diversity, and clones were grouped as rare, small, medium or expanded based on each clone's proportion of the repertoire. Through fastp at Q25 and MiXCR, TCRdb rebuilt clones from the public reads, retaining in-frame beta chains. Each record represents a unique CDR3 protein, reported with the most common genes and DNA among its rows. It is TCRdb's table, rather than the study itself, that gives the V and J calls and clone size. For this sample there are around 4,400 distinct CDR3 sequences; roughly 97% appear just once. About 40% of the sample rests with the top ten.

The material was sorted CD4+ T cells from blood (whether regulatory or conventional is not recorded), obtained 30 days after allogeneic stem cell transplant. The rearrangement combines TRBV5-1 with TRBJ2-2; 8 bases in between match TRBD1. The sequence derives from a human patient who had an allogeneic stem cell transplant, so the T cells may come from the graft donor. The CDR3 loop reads CASSRTGSGTEDLFF. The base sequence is TGCGCCAGCAGCCGGACAGGGTCGGGGACCGAGGACCTGTTTTTT.